What follows is one TCR beta chain and its context. A much larger clone differs by one base, so this may be a read error. Full-length variable regions came from constant-region reverse primers plus semi-nested Nested Universal Primer A PCR. Each CDR3 protein is one row after TCRdb ran MiXCR on the 5' RACE reads. Found here are tens of thousands of distinct CDR3 sequences, about 15% of them singletons; the top ten hold about 2.2%. This CDR3 is built from 12 residues. The V gene's germline CDR1 is SGHKS and CDR2 YYEKEE (reference sequence). This TCR derives from a female donor with breast cancer. The chain links TRBV5-5 to TRBJ1-1; D perhaps matches TRBD1 (5 bases). Sample: naive CD4+ T cells sorted from blood. Specified subset: naive CD4+ T cells, CD4+CD45RA+CD25-. CDR3 protein: CASSLFGTEACF. The CDR3 DNA follows: TGTGCCAGCAGCTTATTTGGGACTGAAGCTTGCTTT. Together with reference TRBV5-5 and TRBJ1-1, the CDR3 gives the full variable domain: DAGVTQSPTHLIKTRGQQVTLRCSPISGHKSVSWYQQVLGQGPQFIFQYYEKEERGRGNFPDRFSARQFPNYSSELNVNALLLGDSALYLCASSLFGTEACFGQGTRLTVV.